This record looks at one T cell receptor beta chain sequence and its context. The antigen remains undetermined. The use of a sample-barcoded 5' primer and a J-beta primer mix characterized a second PCR of roughly 7 to 12 cycles. A template-switch adaptor containing 12 random nucleotides labeled each cDNA molecule. TCRdb redid the calling of the 5' RACE reads with MiXCR, one entry per CDR3 protein. Here the sample spans about 1,500,000 distinct CDR3 sequences, 35% to 45% being singletons. The donors, healthy Caucasians from Russia, were aged about 6 to 95. Peripheral blood from each donor was collected in a volume of roughly 9.2 milliliters. These data originate in a study of blood T cells in healthy people across ages. Broader study findings: Older individuals had lower TCR beta diversity per million T cells (the decline was roughly linear).

The V and J ends lost 8 bases and 10 bases respectively, with 18 bases between them. The germline CDR1 and CDR2 sequences are SEHNR and FQNEAQ (reference sequence). The CDR3 is 13 residues long. The clonotype was recovered from a woman younger than 35 in good health. The V and J genes are TRBV7-9 and TRBJ2-1, with D uncertain. The sample consisted of blood. Here the CDR3 reads CASGSGDQREQFF. The CDR3, as DNA: TGTGCCAGCGGCTCTGGAGACCAGCGAGAGCAGTTCTTC. Based on the CDR3 plus reference TRBV7-9 and TRBJ2-1, the full variable domain is DTGVSQNPRHKITKRGQNVTFRCDPISEHNRLYWYRQTLGQGPEFLTYFQNEAQLEKSRLLSDRFSAERPKGSFSTLEIQRTEQGDSAMYLCASGSGDQREQFFGPGTRLTVL.